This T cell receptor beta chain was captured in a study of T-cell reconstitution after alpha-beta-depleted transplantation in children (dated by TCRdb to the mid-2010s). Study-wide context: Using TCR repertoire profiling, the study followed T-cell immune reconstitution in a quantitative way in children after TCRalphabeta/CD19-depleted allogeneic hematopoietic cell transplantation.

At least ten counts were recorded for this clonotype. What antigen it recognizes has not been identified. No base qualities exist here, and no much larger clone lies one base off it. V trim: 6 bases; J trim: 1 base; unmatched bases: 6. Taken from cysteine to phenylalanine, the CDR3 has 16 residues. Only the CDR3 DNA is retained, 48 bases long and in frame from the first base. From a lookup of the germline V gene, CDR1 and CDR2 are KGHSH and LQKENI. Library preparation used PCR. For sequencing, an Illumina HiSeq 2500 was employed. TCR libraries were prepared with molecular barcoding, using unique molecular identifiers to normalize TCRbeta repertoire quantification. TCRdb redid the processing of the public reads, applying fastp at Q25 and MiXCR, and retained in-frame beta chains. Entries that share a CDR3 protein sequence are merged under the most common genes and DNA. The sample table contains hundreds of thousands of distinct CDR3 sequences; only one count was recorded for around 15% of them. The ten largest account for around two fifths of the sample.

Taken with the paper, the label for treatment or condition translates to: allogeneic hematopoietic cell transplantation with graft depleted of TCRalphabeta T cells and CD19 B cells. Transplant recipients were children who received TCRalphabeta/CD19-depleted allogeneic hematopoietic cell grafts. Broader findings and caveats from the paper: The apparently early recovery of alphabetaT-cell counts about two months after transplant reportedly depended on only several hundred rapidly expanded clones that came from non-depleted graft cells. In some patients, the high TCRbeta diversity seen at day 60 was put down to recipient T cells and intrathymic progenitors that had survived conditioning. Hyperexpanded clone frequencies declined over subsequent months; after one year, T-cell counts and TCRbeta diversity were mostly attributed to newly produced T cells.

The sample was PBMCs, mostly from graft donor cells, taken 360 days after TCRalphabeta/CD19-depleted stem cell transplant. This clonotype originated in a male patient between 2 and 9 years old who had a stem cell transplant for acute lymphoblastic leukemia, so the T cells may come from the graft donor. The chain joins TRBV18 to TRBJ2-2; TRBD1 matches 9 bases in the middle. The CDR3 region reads CASSSTGGRNTGELFF. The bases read TGTGCCAGCTCTTCGACAGGGGGAAGGAACACCGGGGAGCTGTTTTTT.